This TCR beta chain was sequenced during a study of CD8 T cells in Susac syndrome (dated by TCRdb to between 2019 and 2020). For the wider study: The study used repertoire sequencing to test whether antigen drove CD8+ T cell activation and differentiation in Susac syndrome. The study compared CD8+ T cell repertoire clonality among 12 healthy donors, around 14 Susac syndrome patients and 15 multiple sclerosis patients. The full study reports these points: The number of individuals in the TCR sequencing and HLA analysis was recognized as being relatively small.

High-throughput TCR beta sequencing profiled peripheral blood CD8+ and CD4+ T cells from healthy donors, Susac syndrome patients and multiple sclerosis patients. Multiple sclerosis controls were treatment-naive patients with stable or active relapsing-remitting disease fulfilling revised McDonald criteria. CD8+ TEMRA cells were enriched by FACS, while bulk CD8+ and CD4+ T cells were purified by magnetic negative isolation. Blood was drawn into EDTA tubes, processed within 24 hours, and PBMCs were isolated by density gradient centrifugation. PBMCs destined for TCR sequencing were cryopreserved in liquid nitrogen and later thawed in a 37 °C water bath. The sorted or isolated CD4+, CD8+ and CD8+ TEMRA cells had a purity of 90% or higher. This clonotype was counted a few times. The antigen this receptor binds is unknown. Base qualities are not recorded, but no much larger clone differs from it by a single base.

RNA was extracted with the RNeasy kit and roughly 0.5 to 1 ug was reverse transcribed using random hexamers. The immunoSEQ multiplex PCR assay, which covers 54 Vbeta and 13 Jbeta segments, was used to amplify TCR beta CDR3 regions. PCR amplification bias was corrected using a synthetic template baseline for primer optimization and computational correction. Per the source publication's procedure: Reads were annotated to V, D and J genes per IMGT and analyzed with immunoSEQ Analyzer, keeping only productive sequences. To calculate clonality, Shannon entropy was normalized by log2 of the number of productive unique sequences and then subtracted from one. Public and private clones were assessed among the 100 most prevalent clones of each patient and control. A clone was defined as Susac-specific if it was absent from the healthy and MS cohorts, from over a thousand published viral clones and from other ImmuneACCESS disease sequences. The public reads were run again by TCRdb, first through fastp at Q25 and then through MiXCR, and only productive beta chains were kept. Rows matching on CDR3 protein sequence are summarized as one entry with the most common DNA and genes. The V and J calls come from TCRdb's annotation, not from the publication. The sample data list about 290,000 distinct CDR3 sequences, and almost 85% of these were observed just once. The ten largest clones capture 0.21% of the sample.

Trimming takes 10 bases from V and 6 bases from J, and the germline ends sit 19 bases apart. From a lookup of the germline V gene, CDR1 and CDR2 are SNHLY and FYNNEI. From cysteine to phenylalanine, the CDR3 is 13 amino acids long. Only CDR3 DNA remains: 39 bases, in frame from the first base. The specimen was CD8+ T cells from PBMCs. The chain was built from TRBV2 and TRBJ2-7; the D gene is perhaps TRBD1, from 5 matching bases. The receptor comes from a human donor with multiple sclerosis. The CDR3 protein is CATTGMWGVEQYF. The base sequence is TGTGCCACCACAGGCATGTGGGGCGTCGAGCAGTACTTC.